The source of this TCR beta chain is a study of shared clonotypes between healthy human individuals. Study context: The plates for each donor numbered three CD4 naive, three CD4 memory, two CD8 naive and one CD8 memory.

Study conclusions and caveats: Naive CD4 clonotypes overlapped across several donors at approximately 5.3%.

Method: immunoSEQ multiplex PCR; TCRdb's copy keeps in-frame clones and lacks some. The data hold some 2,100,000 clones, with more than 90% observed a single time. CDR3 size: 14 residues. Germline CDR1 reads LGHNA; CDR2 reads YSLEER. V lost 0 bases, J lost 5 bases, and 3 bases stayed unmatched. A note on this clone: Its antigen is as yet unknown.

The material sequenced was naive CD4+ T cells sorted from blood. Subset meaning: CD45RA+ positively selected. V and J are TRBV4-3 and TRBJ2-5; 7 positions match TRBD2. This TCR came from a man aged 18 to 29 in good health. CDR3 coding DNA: TGCGCCAGCAGCCAAGAGGGAGGGTGGGAGACCCAGTACTTC. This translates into CASSQEGGWETQYF.